This T cell receptor (beta chain) emerged from a study of blood T cells in healthy people across ages. The CDR3 has 15 amino acids. The germline CDR1 and CDR2 sequences are DFQATT and SNEGSKA (reference sequence). Trimming left V 2 bases short and J 5 bases short, with 13 bases between. Using a J-beta primer mix together with a sample-barcoded 5' primer, a second PCR was run for roughly 7 to 12 cycles. TCRdb analysed the 5' RACE reads with MiXCR anew, one entry per CDR3 protein. The sample has some 1.5 million distinct CDR3 sequences; roughly two fifths are singletons. This receptor was taken from a woman under 30 in good health. This rearrangement joins TRBV20-1 to TRBJ1-6; no definite D call. Sequencing used blood. CDR3 in amino acids: CSARFPGGHNSPLHF. The CDR3 region has the DNA TGCAGTGCTAGATTCCCCGGTGGCCATAATTCACCCCTCCACTTT.